Listed below are T cell receptor beta chains from one sample, sequenced in a study of Ad26.COV2.S vaccination and SARS-CoV-2 variants. TCRdb's table, derived via immunoSEQ multiplex PCR, lists solely in-frame clones and lacks some. The table includes about 350,000 clones, roughly 91% detected once. The sequenced sample was peripheral blood, obtained in a trial of Ad26.COV2.S vaccine versus placebo. The receptor source for this set is a person between 18 and 59 years old who received the Ad26.COV2.S COVID-19 vaccine or a placebo. Each CDR3 is given with its conserved first and last residue. The order of the fields is D gene, J gene, clone size, V gene, CDR3 protein, CDR3 DNA. The D gene is left open where the match is weak. Size is stated for part of the rows, as once, few or many counts, or as a class when the clone is expanded.

- TRBJ1-2 - TRBV3-1/TRBV3-2 CASSQGGAPDGYGYTF TGTGCCAGCAGCCAAGGAGGGGCACCCGATGGTTATGGCTACACCTTC
- TRBJ2-2 - TRBV4-1 CASSPADRSNTGELFF TGCGCCAGCAGCCCCGCGGACCGATCGAACACCGGGGAGCTGTTTTTT
- TRBJ1-1 once TRBV27 CASSFSETANTEAFF TGTGCCAGCAGTTTCTCTGAGACAGCGAACACTGAAGCTTTCTTT
TRBD1 TRBJ2-5 - TRBV18 CASSPPGQGETQYF TGTGCCAGCTCACCGCCTGGACAGGGCGAGACCCAGTACTTC
TRBD2 TRBJ2-1 - TRBV2 CASSDLASGLEQFF TGTGCCAGCAGTGATCTCGCTAGCGGGCTTGAGCAGTTCTTC
TRBD1 TRBJ2-1 once TRBV27 CASGDRGGFNEQFF TGTGCCAGCGGGGACAGGGGGGGTTTCAATGAGCAGTTCTTC
- TRBJ2-1 - TRBV24-1 CATSTGSSYNEQFF TGTGCCACCAGCACAGGGTCGTCCTACAATGAGCAGTTCTTC
- TRBJ1-1 - TRBV5-1 CASTAYGRSDTEAFF TGCGCCAGCACAGCTTATGGGAGGTCGGACACTGAAGCTTTCTTT
- TRBJ1-1 - TRBV19 CASSLQSYNTEAFF TGTGCCAGTAGTCTTCAATCGTACAACACTGAAGCTTTCTTT
TRBD1 TRBJ1-4 - TRBV6-5 CASSLRQGTTGKLFF TGTGCCAGCAGTTTACGACAGGGGACAACCGGAAAACTGTTTTTT
- TRBJ2-7 - TRBV7-2 CASSPRRVTSYEQYF TGTGCCAGCAGCCCGAGACGGGTTACCTCCTACGAGCAGTACTTC
- TRBJ1-2 - TRBV6-5 CASSFGAPDGYTF TGTGCCAGCAGTTTCGGGGCTCCGGATGGCTACACCTTC
TRBD1 TRBJ2-2 - TRBV5-1 CASSSGQGTGELFF TGCGCCAGCAGCTCGGGACAGGGGACCGGGGAGCTGTTTTTT
- TRBJ2-2 - TRBV7-6 CATLSRQGKGTGELFF TGTGCCACGCTTAGTCGTCAGGGGAAGGGCACCGGGGAGCTGTTTTTT
- TRBJ1-6 - TRBV15 CATSRDLKVSSPLHF TGTGCCACCAGCAGAGACTTGAAAGTTAGTTCACCCCTCCACTTT
- TRBJ1-6 few TRBV3-1/TRBV3-2 CASSQGQGNSPLHF TGTGCCAGCAGCCAAGGTCAGGGGAATTCACCCCTCCACTTT
- TRBJ1-4 - TRBV5-6 CASSHKGDGEGNEKLFF TGTGCCAGCAGCCACAAGGGTGACGGGGAGGGTAATGAAAAACTGTTTTTT
TRBD1 TRBJ1-2 - TRBV9 CASSVAGAGGYGYTF TGTGCCAGCAGCGTAGCTGGAGCAGGGGGCTATGGCTACACCTTC
- TRBJ2-7 - TRBV11-2 CASSSSGTASYEQYF TGTGCCAGCAGCTCCTCCGGGACCGCATCCTACGAGCAGTACTTC
TRBD2 TRBJ2-1 - TRBV3-1/TRBV3-2 CASSQPGLGVDEQFF TGTGCCAGCAGCCAGCCGGGACTAGGCGTTGATGAGCAGTTCTTC
- TRBJ2-5 - TRBV11-3 CASSLASKETQYF TGTGCCAGCAGCTTAGCATCGAAAGAGACCCAGTACTTC
- TRBJ1-2 - TRBV6-5 CASSTGEIRTF TGTGCCAGCAGCACGGGGGAGATACGGACCTTC
TRBD2 TRBJ2-7 - TRBV4-3 CASSQGDRAGGYEQYF TGCGCCAGCAGCCAAGGGGATCGAGCGGGGGGCTACGAGCAGTACTTC
TRBD1 TRBJ1-1 - TRBV15 CATSRDKDRAEAFF TGTGCCACCAGCAGAGATAAAGACAGGGCTGAAGCTTTCTTT
TRBD1 TRBJ2-3 - TRBV19 CASSPKSSSGTGRTDTQYF TGTGCCAGTAGTCCCAAAAGCTCTTCCGGGACAGGGCGGACGGATACGCAGTATTTT
- TRBJ2-5 - TRBV19 CASSIAAGGGETQYF TGTGCCAGTAGTATCGCGGCAGGGGGGGGAGAGACCCAGTACTTC
- TRBJ1-4 - TRBV12-3/TRBV12-4 CASSFRDIEKLFF TGTGCCAGCAGTTTTAGGGATATTGAAAAACTGTTTTTT
TRBD2 TRBJ2-1 once TRBV3-1/TRBV3-2 CASSQESRDSGLYNEQFF TGTGCCAGCAGCCAAGAGAGTCGTGATAGCGGGCTTTACAATGAGCAGTTCTTC
- TRBJ1-1 - TRBV30 CAWSNNLDTEAFF TGTGCCTGGAGTAACAATCTCGACACTGAAGCTTTCTTT
- TRBJ1-1 - TRBV6-7 CASSYCTEAFF TGTGCCAGCAGTTATTGTACTGAAGCTTTCTTT
- TRBJ2-3 - TRBV18 CASSPREDTQYF TGTGCCAGCTCACCACGGGAAGATACGCAGTATTTT
- TRBJ2-2 - TRBV15 CATSRVGAGELFF TGTGCCACCAGCAGAGTGGGCGCCGGGGAGCTGTTTTTT
TRBD1 TRBJ1-2 - TRBV5-1 CASSSGQGNYGYTF TGCGCCAGCAGCTCAGGACAGGGAAACTATGGCTACACCTTC
- TRBJ1-5 - TRBV7-8 CASRRTVREGNQPQHF TGTGCCAGCAGACGGACAGTCCGGGAGGGCAATCAGCCCCAGCATTTT
TRBD1 TRBJ2-7 - TRBV27 CASSFTPDRSYEQYF TGTGCCAGCAGTTTTACCCCGGACAGGAGCTACGAGCAGTACTTC
- TRBJ2-2 - TRBV15 CATSRDPRNTGELFF TGTGCCACCAGCAGAGATCCCAGGAACACCGGGGAGCTGTTTTTT
TRBD2 TRBJ2-1 - TRBV19 CASSIILAGGLGEQFF TGTGCCAGTAGTATAATACTAGCGGGGGGGCTTGGTGAGCAGTTCTTC
- TRBJ1-5 - TRBV27 CASSSSDQPQHF TGTGCCAGCAGTTCCTCAGATCAGCCCCAGCATTTT
TRBD1 TRBJ1-2 - TRBV2 CASSTGGGGYTF TGTGCCAGCAGTACAGGGGGTGGGGGCTACACCTTC
- TRBJ1-1 - TRBV10-3 CAISEGPFLMNTEAFF TGTGCCATCAGTGAGGGGCCTTTTCTAATGAACACTGAAGCTTTCTTT
- TRBJ1-1 - TRBV30 CAWSNWGENTEAFF TGTGCCTGGAGTAACTGGGGAGAGAACACTGAAGCTTTCTTT
- TRBJ1-6 few TRBV30 CAWRSGLDSPLHF TGTGCCTGGCGATCGGGGTTAGATTCACCCCTCCACTTT
TRBD1 TRBJ2-2 - TRBV9 CASSVATQGAKDRELFF TGTGCCAGCAGCGTAGCTACCCAGGGGGCGAAGGACCGGGAGCTGTTTTTT